This T cell receptor beta chain was retrieved from a study of blood T cell repertoires in COVID-19. The germline gives CDR1 SGHDN, CDR2 FVKESK. The V end lost 2 bases, the J end lost 7 bases, and 8 bases lay between the germline ends. This CDR3 contains 12 residues. Assay: immunoSEQ multiplex PCR; the TCRdb copy retains only in-frame clones and omits some. The sample carries about 260,000 clones, 85% recorded once. The sample consisted of peripheral blood. The clonotype was recovered from a human donor in a cohort sampled during active COVID-19. The rearrangement links TRBV14 to TRBJ2-5, with D tentatively TRBD1 (6 bases). CDR3 in DNA: TGTGCCAGCAGCCAACAGGGGTTGACCCAGTACTTC. Protein product: CASSQQGLTQYF. The variable domain in full, with the rest retrieved from reference TRBV14 and TRBJ2-5, is EAGVTQFPSHSVIEKGQTVTLRCDPISGHDNLYWYRRVMGKEIKFLLHFVKESKQDESGMPNNRFLAERTGGTYSTLKVQPAELEDSGVYFCASSQQGLTQYFGPGTRLLVL.